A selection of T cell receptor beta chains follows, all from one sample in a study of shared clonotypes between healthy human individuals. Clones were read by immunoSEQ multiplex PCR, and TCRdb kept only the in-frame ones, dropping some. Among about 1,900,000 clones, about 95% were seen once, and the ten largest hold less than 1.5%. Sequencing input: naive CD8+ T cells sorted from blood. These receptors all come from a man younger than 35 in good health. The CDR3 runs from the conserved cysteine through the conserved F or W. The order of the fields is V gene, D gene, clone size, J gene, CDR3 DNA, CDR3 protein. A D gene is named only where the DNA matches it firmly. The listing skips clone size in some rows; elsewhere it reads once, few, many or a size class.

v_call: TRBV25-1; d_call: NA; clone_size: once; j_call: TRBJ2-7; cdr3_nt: TGTGCCAGCAGTGAATTAGGGGAGGGGGGGCACGAGCAGTACTTC; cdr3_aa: CASSELGEGGHEQYF
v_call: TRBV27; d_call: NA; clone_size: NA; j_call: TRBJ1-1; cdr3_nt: TGTGCCAGCGGCCTAGGGAACACTGAAGCTTTCTTT; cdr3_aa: CASGLGNTEAFF
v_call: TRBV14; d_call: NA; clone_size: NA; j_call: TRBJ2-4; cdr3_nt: TGTGCCCCCGAGGGTGAAGGAGCCAAAAACATTCAGTACTTC; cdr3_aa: CAPEGEGAKNIQYF
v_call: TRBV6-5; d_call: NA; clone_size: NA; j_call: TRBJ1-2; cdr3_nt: TGTGCCAGCAGTTACGACAGCGCCTTTCCCTTCTTC; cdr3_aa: CASSYDSAFPFF
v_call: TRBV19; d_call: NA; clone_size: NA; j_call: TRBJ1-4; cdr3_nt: TGTGCCAGTAGTGAGTGGACCCTCTGGGAAAAACTGTTTTTT; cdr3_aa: CASSEWTLWEKLFF
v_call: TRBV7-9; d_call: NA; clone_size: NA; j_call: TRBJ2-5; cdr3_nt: TGTGCCAGCAGCCAGCTCGGGACCAAAGAGACCCAGTACTTC; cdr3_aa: CASSQLGTKETQYF
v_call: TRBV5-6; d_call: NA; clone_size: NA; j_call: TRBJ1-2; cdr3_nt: TGTGCCAGCAGTCCCGGGAATTCCAACTATGGCTACACCTTC; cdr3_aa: CASSPGNSNYGYTF
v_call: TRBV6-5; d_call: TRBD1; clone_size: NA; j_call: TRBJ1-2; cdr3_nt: TGTGCCAGCAGTTACTCCCAGGGGGGTGAAGGTGGCTACACCTTC; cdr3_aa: CASSYSQGGEGGYTF
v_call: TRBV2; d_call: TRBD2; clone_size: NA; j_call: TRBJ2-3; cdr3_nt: TGTGCCAGCAGTGAAGAGGGACTAGCGGGATACACAGATACGCAGTATTTT; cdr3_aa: CASSEEGLAGYTDTQYF
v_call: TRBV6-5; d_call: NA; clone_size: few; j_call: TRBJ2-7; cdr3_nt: TGTGCCAGCAGTTACTCTCGGGCCGGGAACGAGCAGTACTTC; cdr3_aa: CASSYSRAGNEQYF
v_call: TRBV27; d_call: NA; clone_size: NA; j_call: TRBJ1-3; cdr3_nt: TGTGCCAGCAGCCAGGACAATTCCCTCTCTGGAAACACCATATATTTT; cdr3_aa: CASSQDNSLSGNTIYF
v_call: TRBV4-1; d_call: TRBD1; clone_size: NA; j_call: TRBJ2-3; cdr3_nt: TGCGCCAGCAGCCAAGAAGGGGAGGGTTGGGGGACAGGGACAGATACGCAGTATTTT; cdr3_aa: CASSQEGEGWGTGTDTQYF
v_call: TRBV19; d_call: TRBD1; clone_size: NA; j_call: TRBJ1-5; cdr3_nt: TGTGCCAGTAACCCAGGGGGCGGGAGCAATCAGCCCCAGCATTTT; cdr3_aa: CASNPGGGSNQPQHF
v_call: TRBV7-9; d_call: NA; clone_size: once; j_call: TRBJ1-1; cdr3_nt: TGTGCCAGCAGCTTGGTCCTCCTCCCGGGGACTGAAGCTTTCTTT; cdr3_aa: CASSLVLLPGTEAFF
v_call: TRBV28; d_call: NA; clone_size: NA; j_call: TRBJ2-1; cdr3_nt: TGTGCCAGCAGGTCAGTTGAATCCTACAATGAGCAGTTCTTC; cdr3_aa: CASRSVESYNEQFF
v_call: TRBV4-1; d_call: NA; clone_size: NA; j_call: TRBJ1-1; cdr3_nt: TGCGCCAGCAGCCCCATGGGGCAGGGCGGCACTGAAGCTTTCTTT; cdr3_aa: CASSPMGQGGTEAFF
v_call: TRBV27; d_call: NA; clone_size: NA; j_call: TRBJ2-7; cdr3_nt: TGTGCCAGCAGTTTAGGGACAACCTACGAGCAGTACTTC; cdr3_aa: CASSLGTTYEQYF
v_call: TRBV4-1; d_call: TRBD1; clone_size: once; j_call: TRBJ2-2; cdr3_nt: TGCGCCAGCAGCCAAGAAATCAGGCAGGGGGCAAACACCGGGGAGCTGTTTTTT; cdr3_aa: CASSQEIRQGANTGELFF
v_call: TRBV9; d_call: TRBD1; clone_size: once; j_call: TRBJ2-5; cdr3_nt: TGTGCCAGCAGCTTGACAGGGCTCCAAGAGACCCAGTACTTC; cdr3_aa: CASSLTGLQETQYF
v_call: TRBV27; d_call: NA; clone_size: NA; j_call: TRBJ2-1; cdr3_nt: TGTGCCAGCAGTTTAGTGGGGGCCTCCAATGAGCAGTTCTTC; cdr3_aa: CASSLVGASNEQFF
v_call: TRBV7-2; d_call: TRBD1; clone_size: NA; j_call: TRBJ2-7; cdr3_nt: TGTGCCAGCAGCTTAGGGTCAGGGGGATTCTACGAGCAGTACTTC; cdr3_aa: CASSLGSGGFYEQYF
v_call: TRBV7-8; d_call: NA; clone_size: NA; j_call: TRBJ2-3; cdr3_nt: TGTGCCAGCAGCTTAGTCGACAGAAGCACAGATACGCAGTATTTT; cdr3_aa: CASSLVDRSTDTQYF
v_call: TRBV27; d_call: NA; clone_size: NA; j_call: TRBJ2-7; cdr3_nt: TGTGCCAGCAGTTTATCGAAGGGGGGCAACTACGAGCAGTACTTC; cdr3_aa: CASSLSKGGNYEQYF
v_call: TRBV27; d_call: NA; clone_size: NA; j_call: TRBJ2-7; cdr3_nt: TGTGCCAGCAGTTGGAGTCAAGGACCGAGCTACGAGCAGTACTTC; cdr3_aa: CASSWSQGPSYEQYF
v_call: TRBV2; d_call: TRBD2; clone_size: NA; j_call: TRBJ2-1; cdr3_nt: TGTGCCAGCAGTCCGCGGGGGGCCGCCTACAATGAGCAGTTCTTC; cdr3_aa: CASSPRGAAYNEQFF
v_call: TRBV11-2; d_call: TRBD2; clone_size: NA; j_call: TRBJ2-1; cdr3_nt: TGTGCCAGCAGCTTAGTTGGACTAGCGGGAGATGAGCAGTTCTTC; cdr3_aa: CASSLVGLAGDEQFF
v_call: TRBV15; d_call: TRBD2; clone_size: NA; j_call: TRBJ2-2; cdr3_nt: TGTGCCACCAGCTCAAACATTGGGCTCCATAGCGGGAGGGCGAACACCGGGGAGCTGTTTTTT; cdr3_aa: CATSSNIGLHSGRANTGELFF
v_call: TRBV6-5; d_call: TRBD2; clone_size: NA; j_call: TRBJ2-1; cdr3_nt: TGTGCCAGCAGGGCGGCGGGAGGGTACGATGAGCAGTTCTTC; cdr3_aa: CASRAAGGYDEQFF
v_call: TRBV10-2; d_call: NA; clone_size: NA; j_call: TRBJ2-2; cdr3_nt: TGCGCCAGCCGGCACCGGACCACGAACACCGGGGAGCTGTTTTTT; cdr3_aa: CASRHRTTNTGELFF
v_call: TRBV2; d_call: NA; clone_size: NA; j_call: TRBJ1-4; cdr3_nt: TGTGCCAGCAGTGATTTGCAAATTAATGAAAAACTGTTTTTT; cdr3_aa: CASSDLQINEKLFF
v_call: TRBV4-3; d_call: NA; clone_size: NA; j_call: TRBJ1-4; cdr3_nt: TGCGCCAGCGGGTCTTTACAGGGAACGGAGGAGGAAAAACTGTTTTTT; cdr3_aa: CASGSLQGTEEEKLFF
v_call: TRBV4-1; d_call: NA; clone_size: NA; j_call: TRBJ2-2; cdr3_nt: TGCGCCAGCAGCCAAGTTGTTAGCACCGGGGAGCTGTTTTTT; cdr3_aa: CASSQVVSTGELFF
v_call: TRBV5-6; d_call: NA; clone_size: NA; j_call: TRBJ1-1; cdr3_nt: TGTGCCAGCAGCTTGGGCGGGACTCTGAACACTGAAGCTTTCTTT; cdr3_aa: CASSLGGTLNTEAFF
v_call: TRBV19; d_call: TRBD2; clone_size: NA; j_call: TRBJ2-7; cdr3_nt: TGTGCCAGTCTAGCGGGAGGGCCGAACAACGAGCAGTACTTC; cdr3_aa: CASLAGGPNNEQYF
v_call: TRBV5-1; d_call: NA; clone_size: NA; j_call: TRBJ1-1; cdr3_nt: TGCGCCAGCAGCTTGCTGAGCAACACTGAAGCTTTCTTT; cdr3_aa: CASSLLSNTEAFF
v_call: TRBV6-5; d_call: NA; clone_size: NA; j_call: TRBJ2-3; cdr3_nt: TGTGCCAGCAGCCCCGTCAGAGAAGGAGATACGCAGTATTTT; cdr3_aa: CASSPVREGDTQYF
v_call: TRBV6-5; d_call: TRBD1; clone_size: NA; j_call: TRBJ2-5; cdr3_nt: TGTGCCAGCAGCCCCACAGGGGGCCTCCAAGAGACCCAGTACTTC; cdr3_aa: CASSPTGGLQETQYF
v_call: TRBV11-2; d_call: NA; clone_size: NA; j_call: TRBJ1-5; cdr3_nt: TGTGCCAGCAGCTTATCCCCACTCCAGCCCCAGCATTTT; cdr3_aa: CASSLSPLQPQHF
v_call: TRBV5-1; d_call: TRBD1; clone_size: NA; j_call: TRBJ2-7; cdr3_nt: TGCGCCAGCAGGGAGACAGGGGGGTCCTACGAGCAGTACTTC; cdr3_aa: CASRETGGSYEQYF
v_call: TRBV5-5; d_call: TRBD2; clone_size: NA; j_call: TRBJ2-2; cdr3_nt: TGTGCCAGCAGTTGGACTAGGGTAGTCACCGGGGAGCTGTTTTTT; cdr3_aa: CASSWTRVVTGELFF
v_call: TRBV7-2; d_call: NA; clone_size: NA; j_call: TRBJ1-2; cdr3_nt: TGTGCCAGCAGCCCCTTTCGGGGCTACACCTTC; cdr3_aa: CASSPFRGYTF
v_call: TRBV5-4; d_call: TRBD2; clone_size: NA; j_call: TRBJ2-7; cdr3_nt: TGTGCCTATAGCGGGGAAGGTTACGAGCAGTACTTC; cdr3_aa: CAYSGEGYEQYF
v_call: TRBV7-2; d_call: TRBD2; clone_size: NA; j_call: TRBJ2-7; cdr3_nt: TGTGCCAGCAGCTTAATGAGGACTAGCGAGTACGAGCAGTACTTC; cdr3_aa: CASSLMRTSEYEQYF
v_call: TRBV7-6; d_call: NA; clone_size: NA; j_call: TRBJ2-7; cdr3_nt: TGTGCCAGCAGCTTAGCAGGGAAATCCTACGAGCAGTACTTC; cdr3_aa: CASSLAGKSYEQYF
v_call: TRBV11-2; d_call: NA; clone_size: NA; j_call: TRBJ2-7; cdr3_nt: TGTGCCAGCAGCTTGCCCCTTCAGGGACAACGACCCTACGAGCAGTACTTC; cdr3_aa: CASSLPLQGQRPYEQYF